This TCR beta chain was observed in a study of OX40 agonist ivuxolimab in advanced cancers. About the study: The drug used for patients, ivuxolimab, was an agonistic anti-OX40 (CD134) antibody.

Method: immunoSEQ multiplex PCR; TCRdb's copy keeps in-frame clones and lacks some. The sample includes some 86,000 clones, roughly 88% of them seen just once. The CDR3 has 14 amino acids. Anyone with autoimmune disease history or systemic immunosuppression was excluded. The sample consisted of CD4+ or CD8+ T cells sorted from blood, taken in a trial of the OX40 agonist ivuxolimab. This clonotype was sampled from an adult with an advanced solid tumor such as melanoma, head and neck, liver or kidney cancer. The rearrangement links TRBV21-1 to TRBJ2-7; whether TRBD2, the table's D call, matches the DNA was not checked. TRBV21-1 is termed a pseudogene. The CDR3 protein is CASSKVEEAYEQYF. The CDR3 bases are TGTGCCAGCAGCAAAGTTGAGGAGGCCTACGAGCAGTACTTC.